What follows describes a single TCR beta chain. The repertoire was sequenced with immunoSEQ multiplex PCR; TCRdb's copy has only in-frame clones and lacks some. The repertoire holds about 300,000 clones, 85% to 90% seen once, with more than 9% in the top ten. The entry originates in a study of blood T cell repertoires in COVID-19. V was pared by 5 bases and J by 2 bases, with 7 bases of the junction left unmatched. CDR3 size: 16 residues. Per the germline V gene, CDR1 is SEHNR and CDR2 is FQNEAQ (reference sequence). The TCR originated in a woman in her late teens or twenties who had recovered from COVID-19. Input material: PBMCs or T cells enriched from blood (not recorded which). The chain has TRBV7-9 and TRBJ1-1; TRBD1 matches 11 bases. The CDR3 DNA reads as TGTGCCAGCAGCCCCGGGACAGGGGGAGGTAACACTGAAGCTTTCTTT. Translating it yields CASSPGTGGGNTEAFF.